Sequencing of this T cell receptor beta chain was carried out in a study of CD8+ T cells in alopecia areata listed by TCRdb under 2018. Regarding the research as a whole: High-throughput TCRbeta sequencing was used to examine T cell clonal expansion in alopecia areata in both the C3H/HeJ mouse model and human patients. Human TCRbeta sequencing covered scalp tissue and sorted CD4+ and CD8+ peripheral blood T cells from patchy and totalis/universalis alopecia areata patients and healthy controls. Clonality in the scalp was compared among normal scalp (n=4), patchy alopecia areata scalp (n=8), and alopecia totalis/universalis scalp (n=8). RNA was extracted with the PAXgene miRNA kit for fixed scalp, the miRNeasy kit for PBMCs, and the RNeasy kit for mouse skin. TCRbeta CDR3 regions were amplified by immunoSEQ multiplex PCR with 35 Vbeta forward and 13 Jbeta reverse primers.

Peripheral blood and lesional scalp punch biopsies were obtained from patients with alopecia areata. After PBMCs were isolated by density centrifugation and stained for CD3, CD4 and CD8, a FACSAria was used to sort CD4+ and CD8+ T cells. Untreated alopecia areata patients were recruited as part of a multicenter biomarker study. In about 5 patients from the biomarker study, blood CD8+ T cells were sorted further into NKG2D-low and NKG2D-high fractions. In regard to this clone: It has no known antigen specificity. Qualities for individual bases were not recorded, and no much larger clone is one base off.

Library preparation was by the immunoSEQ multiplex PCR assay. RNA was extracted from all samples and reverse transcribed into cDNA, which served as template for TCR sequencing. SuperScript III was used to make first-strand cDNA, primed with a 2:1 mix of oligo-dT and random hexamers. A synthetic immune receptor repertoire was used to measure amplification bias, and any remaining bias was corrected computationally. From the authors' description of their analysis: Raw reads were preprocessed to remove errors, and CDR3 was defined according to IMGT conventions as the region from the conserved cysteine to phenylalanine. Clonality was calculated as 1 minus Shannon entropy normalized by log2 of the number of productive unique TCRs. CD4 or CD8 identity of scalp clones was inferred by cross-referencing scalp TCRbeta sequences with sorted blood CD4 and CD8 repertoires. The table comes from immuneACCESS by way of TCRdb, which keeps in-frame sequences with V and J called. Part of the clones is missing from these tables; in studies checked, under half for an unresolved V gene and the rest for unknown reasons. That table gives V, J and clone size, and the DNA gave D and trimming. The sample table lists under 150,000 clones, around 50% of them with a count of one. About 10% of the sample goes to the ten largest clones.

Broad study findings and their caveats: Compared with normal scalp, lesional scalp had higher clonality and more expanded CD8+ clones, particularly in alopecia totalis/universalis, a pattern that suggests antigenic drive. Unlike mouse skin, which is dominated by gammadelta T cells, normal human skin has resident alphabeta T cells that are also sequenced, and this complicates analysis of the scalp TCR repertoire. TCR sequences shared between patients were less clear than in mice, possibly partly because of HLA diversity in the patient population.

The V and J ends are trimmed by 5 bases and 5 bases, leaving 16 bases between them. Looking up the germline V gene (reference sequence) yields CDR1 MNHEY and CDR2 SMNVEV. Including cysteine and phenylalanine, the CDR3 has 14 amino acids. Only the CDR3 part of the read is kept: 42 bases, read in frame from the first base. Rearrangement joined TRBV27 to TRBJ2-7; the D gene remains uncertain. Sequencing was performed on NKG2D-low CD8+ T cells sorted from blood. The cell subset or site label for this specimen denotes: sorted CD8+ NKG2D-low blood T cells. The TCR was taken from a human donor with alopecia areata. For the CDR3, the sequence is CASSPWPLGHEQYF. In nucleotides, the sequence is TGTGCCAGCAGTCCTTGGCCTTTAGGGCACGAGCAGTACTTC.